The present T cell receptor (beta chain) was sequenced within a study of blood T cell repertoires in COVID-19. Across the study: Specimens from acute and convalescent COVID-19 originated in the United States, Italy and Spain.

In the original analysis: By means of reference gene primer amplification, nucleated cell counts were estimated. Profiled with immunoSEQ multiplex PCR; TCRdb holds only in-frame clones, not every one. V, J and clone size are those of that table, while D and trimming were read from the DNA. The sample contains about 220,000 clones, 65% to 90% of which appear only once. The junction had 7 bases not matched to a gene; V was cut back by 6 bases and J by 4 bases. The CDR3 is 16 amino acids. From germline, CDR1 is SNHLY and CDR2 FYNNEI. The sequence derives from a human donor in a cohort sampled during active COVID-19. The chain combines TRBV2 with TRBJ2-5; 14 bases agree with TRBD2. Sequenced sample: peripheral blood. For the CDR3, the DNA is TGTGCCAGCAGCGGGGGACTAGCGGGAGTCGGAGAGACCCAGTACTTC. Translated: CASSGGLAGVGETQYF.